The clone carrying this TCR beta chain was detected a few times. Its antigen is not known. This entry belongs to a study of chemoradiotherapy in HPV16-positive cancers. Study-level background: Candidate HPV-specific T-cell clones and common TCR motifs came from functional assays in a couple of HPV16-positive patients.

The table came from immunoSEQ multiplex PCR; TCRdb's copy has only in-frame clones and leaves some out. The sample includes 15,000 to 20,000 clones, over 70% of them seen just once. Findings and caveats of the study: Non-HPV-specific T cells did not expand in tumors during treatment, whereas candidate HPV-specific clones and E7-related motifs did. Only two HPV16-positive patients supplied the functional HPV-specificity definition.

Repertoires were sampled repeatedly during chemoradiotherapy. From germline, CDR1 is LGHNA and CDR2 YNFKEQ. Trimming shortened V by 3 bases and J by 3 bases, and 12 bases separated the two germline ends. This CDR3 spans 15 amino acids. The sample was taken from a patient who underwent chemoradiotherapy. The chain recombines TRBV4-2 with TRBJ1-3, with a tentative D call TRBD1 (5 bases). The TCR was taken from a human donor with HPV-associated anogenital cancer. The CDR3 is CASSQEGEDGNTIYF. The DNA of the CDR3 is TGTGCCAGCAGCCAGGAAGGGGAAGATGGAAACACCATATATTTT.